This TCR beta chain was sequenced in a study of T cell responses to AZD1222 COVID-19 vaccine. Study results and caveats: Every sample of the repertoires postdated the peak T cell response. Nearly half of the spike-specific TCRs reportedly recognize variant regions that carry no mutations. AZD1222 recipients seropositive at baseline numbered only five to seven. Spike was spanned by vaccine-associated CD4 TCRs, with dominance at 160-218 and 743-854.

Remarks on this clone: Its antigen is unknown.

The CDR3 has 16 residues. Germline V gene data show CDR1 as SQVTM and CDR2 as ANQGSEA. V was shortened by 2 bases and J by 2 bases, with 18 bases between the two germline ends. The data were produced by immunoSEQ multiplex PCR, yet TCRdb's version contains in-frame clones alone and is incomplete. The data show around 180,000 clones, approximately 94% seen once. This sample comprised peripheral blood, obtained on day 0 of AZD1222 vaccination. The chain recombines TRBV29-1 with TRBJ1-1; D is possibly TRBD1 (5 bases). The source is an adult in good health. The CDR3 loop is CSVERIQGGKNTEAFF. DNA of the CDR3: TGCAGCGTTGAACGTATTCAGGGAGGAAAAAACACTGAAGCTTTCTTT.